Below, one T cell receptor (beta chain) is given with its context. This same CDR3 is encoded by further DNA sequences in the sample. Terminally differentiated effector memory CD45RA+ cells were excluded by CCR7 positive selection of CD45RO-negative cells. Running of the assay took place at deep level. Sequencing used immunoSEQ multiplex PCR; TCRdb keeps in-frame clones, though not all of them. In the table there are about 2 million clones, about 95% of which are singletons. CDR1 and CDR2 (germline): SEHNR, FQNEAQ (reference sequence). This CDR3 is 14 amino acids long. J lost 2 bases, V lost 3 bases, and 1 base had no gene match. This sample was taken from a study of shared clonotypes between healthy human individuals. Turning to the study itself: Contributing individuals were two females and a few males aged 18 to 49.

This chain links TRBV7-9 with TRBJ1-1; 9 bases match TRBD1. The sample taken for sequencing was naive CD8+ T cells sorted from blood. The TCR sequence derives from a man between 18 and 29 years old in good health. The CDR3 region has the DNA TGTGCCAGCAGCTTCACAGGGGGCAACACTGAAGCTTTCTTT. It yields the protein CASSFTGGNTEAFF.